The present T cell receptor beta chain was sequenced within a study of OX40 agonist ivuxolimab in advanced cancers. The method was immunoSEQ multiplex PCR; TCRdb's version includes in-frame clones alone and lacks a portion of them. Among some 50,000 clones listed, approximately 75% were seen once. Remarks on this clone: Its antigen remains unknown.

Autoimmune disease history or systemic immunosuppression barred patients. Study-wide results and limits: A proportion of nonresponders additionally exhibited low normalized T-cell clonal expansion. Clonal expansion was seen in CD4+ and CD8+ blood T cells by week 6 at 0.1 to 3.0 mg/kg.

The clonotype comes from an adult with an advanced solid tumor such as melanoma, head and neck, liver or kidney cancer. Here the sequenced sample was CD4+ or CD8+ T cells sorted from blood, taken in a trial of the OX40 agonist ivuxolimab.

Written as DNA, the CDR3 is TGTGCCAGCAGCGTAGTAAACATTGGGGGAGAGACCCAGTACTTC. Translated: CASSVVNIGGETQYF. V usage is TRBV9 and J usage is TRBJ2-5; perhaps D is TRBD1 or TRBD2 (5 bases each). Trimming cost V 0 bases and J 4 bases, with 13 bases left between them. Germline V gene sequence: CDR1 SGDLS, CDR2 YYNGEE. This CDR3 is 15 amino acids long.